The present T cell receptor (beta chain) was sequenced within a study of CD8 T cells in ankylosing spondylitis. Each CDR3 protein is one row after TCRdb ran MiXCR on the 5' RACE reads. The data hold hundreds of thousands of distinct CDR3 sequences, with 8% to 9% observed a single time. Germline V gives CDR1 SGHAT, CDR2 FQNNGV. V shed 1 base and J shed 2 bases, with 8 bases lying between them. The CDR3 has 15 residues. This clonotype showed up many times. This clonotype was sampled from a female donor with ankylosing spondylitis or in good health (not recorded which). Sample: blood, either unsorted or a sorted T cell fraction (not recorded which). The chain couples TRBV11-2 to TRBJ2-2; possibly TRBD2 for D (5 bases). The CDR3 here is CASSLVRTNTGELFF. Written as DNA, the CDR3 is TGTGCCAGCAGCTTAGTCAGGACTAACACCGGGGAGCTGTTTTTT.